This T cell receptor beta chain was retrieved from a study of blood T cell repertoires in COVID-19. Whole-study context: Acute-phase and convalescent COVID-19 samples originated in the United States, Italy and Spain. From T cells, B-cell-depleted T cells, or PBMCs came the material, which was cDNA or gDNA.

TCRdb keeps only in-frame clones here, not all; method: immunoSEQ multiplex PCR. This table holds 270,000 or so clones, around 85% found once. V was cut by 7 bases and J by 5 bases, with 13 bases left in between. Germline CDR1 reads SGHRS; CDR2 reads YFSETQ. The CDR3 has 13 residues. The TCR was taken from a human donor with COVID-19, enrolled during active disease. The donor label of this sample is uncertain. The chain combines TRBV5-1 with TRBJ2-1; D not resolved. Sequenced input: peripheral blood. CDR3: CASRPSPDNEQFF. CDR3 nucleotides: TGCGCCAGCCGCCCGTCTCCGGACAATGAGCAGTTCTTC.